This TCR beta chain originates from a study of blood T cell repertoires in COVID-19. About the study: T cells, B-cell-depleted T cells, or PBMCs provided the cDNA or gDNA that served as material.

The V gene's germline CDR1 is LNHDA and CDR2 SQIVND (reference sequence). The CDR3 is made up of 16 amino acids. V lost 5 bases and J 5 bases, leaving 18 bases between the germline ends. Clones were read by immunoSEQ multiplex PCR, and TCRdb kept only the in-frame ones, dropping some. The data show some 250,000 clones, 70% to 90% seen once. This clonotype was sampled from a woman in her thirties or forties with acute COVID-19. The V gene is TRBV19, the J gene TRBJ2-2; tentatively, D is TRBD2 (5 bases). The source material was PBMCs or T cells enriched from blood (not recorded which). CDR3 sequence: CASSETAASGTGELFF. The CDR3 nucleotides are TGTGCCAGTAGTGAGACGGCGGCCTCGGGGACCGGGGAGCTGTTTTTT.